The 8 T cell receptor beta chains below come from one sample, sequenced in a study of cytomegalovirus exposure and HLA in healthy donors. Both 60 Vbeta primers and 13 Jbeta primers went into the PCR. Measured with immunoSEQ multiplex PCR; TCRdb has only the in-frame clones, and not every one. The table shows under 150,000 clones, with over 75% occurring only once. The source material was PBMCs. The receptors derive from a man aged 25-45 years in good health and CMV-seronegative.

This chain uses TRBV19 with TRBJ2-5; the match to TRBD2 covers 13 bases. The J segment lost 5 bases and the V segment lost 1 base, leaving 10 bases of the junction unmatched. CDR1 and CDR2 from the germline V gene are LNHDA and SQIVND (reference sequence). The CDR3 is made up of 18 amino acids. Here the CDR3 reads CASSIAAVGLAGRETQYF. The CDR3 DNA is TGTGCCAGTAGTATAGCCGCCGTGGGACTAGCGGGACGGGAGACCCAGTACTTC.

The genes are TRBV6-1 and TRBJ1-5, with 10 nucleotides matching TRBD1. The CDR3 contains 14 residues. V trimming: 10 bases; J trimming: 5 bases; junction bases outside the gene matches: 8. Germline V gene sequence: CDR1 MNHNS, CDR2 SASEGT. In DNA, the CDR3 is TGTGCCATCAAGAGGACAGGGGGTTATCAGCCCCAGCATTTT. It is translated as CAIKRTGGYQPQHF.

CDR3 sequence reads: CASIRQGSVETQYF. The CDR3 nucleotides read TGTGCCAGCATCCGACAGGGGTCTGTAGAGACCCAGTACTTC. V and J are TRBV13 and TRBJ2-5, with 8 nucleotides matching TRBD1. Germline CDR1 and CDR2: PRHDT and FYEKMQ (reference sequence). The CDR3 has 14 residues. J gave up 4 bases and V 7 bases, and 8 bases lay outside the gene matches.

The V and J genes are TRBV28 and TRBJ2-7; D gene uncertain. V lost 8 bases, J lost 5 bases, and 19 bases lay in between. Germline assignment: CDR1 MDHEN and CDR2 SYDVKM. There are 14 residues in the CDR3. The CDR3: CASGPVGSPHEQYF. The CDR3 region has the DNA TGTGCCAGCGGCCCCGTGGGTAGCCCTCACGAGCAGTACTTC.

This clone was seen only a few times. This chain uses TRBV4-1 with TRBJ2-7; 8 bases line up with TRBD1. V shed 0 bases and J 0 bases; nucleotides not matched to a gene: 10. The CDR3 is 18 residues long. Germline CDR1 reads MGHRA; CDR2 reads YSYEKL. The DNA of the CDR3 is TGCGCCAGCAGCCAAGAAGGGGGTCGGACAGGGTTCTCCTACGAGCAGTACTTC. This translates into CASSQEGGRTGFSYEQYF.

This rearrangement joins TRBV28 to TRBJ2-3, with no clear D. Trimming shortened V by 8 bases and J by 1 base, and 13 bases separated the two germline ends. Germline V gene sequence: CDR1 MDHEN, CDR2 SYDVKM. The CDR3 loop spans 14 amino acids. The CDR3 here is CASGSVQGTDTQYF. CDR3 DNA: TGTGCCAGCGGATCCGTGCAGGGCACAGATACGCAGTATTTT.

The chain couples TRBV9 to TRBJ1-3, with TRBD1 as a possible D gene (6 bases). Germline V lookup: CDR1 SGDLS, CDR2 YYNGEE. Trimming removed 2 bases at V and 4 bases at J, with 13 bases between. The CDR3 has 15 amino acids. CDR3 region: CASSVRGAGGNTIYF. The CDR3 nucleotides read TGTGCCAGCAGCGTCCGGGGGGCAGGGGGAAACACCATATATTTT.

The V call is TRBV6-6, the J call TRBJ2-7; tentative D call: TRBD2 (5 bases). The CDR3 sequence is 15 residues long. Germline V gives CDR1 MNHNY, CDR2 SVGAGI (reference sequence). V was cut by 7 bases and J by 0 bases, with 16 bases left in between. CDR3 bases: TGTGCCAGCACCCCGGAGCGGCGCCCCTCCTACGAGCAGTACTTC. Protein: CASTPERRPSYEQYF.